One sample yielded the 9 T cell receptor beta chains listed below, sequenced in a study of T-cell memory formation after mild COVID-19. One entry per CDR3 protein results from TCRdb running MiXCR on the 5' RACE reads. Here the sample spans roughly 170,000 distinct CDR3 sequences, around a fifth being singletons. Material: PBMCs or a T cell subset sorted from them (not recorded which). The receptors stem from an adult woman who had mild COVID-19 (a few samples of this study predate the infection). Cell type and time point are not known.

This clonotype appeared a few times. The chain is built from TRBV6-1 and TRBJ1-1; D is possibly TRBD1 (6 bases). V lost 7 bases, J lost 0 bases, and 9 bases lay in between. CDR1 is MNHNS and CDR2 is SASEGT in the germline V gene. The CDR3 has 13 amino acids. CDR3 in amino acids: CASNYRVNTEAFF. The CDR3 nucleotides read TGTGCCAGCAATTACAGGGTGAACACTGAAGCTTTCTTT.

The sample holds many counts of this clonotype. The CDR3 sequence is CATSTPRVSGANVLTF. The CDR3 coding sequence is TGTGCCACCAGCACCCCCAGGGTCTCTGGGGCCAACGTCCTGACTTTC. The rearrangement joins TRBV15 to TRBJ2-6; D might be TRBD1 (5 bases). Trimming removed 4 bases at V and 0 bases at J, with 10 bases between. In germline, CDR1 is LNHNV, CDR2 YYDKDF (reference sequence). CDR3 size: 16 residues.

This clonotype was counted a few times. The chain has TRBV6-5 and TRBJ2-7; D unresolved. Germline loops: CDR1 MNHEY, CDR2 SVGAGI. The CDR3 runs 14 residues. The germline V and J ends were trimmed by 0 bases and 3 bases, with 9 bases remaining between them. The chain's CDR3 is CASSYSARLYEQYF. CDR3 bases: TGTGCCAGCAGTTACTCGGCCAGGCTCTACGAGCAGTACTTC.

This rearrangement joins TRBV5-5 to TRBJ1-1; unclear D gene. V lost 1 base, J lost 8 bases, and 12 bases lay in between. CDR1 is SGHKS, CDR2 YYEKEE, per germline (reference sequence). This CDR3 is built from 13 residues. The CDR3, as DNA: TGTGCCAGCAGCTTGTGGGGATCGGCCGAAGCTTTCTTT. It specifies CASSLWGSAEAFF. Together with reference TRBV5-5 and TRBJ1-1, the CDR3 gives the full variable domain: DAGVTQSPTHLIKTRGQQVTLRCSPISGHKSVSWYQQVLGQGPQFIFQYYEKEERGRGNFPDRFSARQFPNYSSELNVNALLLGDSALYLCASSLWGSAEAFFGQGTRLTVV.

The chain recombines TRBV6-5 with TRBJ2-2, with 12 bases lining up with TRBD1. This CDR3 has 16 amino acids. Germline CDR1 MNHEY, CDR2 SVGAGI. J lost 5 bases, V lost 6 bases, and 7 bases had no gene match. The CDR3 loop is CASSPGQGARTGELFF. The DNA of the CDR3 is TGTGCCAGCAGCCCGGGACAGGGGGCGCGAACCGGGGAGCTGTTTTTT.

A few counts support this clonotype. The chain is built from TRBV7-9 and TRBJ2-2; weak D call: TRBD1 (6 bases). The CDR3 is 16 residues long. V lost 6 bases to trimming and J lost 4 bases, with 18 bases between them. Germline V gives CDR1 SEHNR, CDR2 FQNEAQ (reference sequence). CDR3 loop: CASSPVPRTATGELFF. In DNA form, the CDR3 reads TGTGCCAGCAGTCCTGTCCCCCGGACAGCCACCGGGGAGCTGTTTTTT.

This chain connects TRBV3-1 to TRBJ2-1; D is unclear. Trimming removed 5 bases at V and 10 bases at J, with 15 bases between. CDR1 is LGHDT and CDR2 is YNNKEL in the germline V gene (reference sequence). CDR3 length equals 13 residues. CDR3 region: CASSYVGDSEQFF. DNA for the CDR3: TGTGCCAGCAGCTACGTCGGCGACTCCGAGCAGTTCTTC.

This clonotype was seen a handful of times. For the CDR3, the DNA is TGTGCCAGCAGCTTGGGGACTCCCGGGGACGAGCAGTACTTC. Translating it yields CASSLGTPGDEQYF. This chain uses TRBV5-6 with TRBJ2-7; tentative D call: TRBD2 (5 bases). The CDR3 has 14 amino acids. Germline loops: CDR1 SGHDT, CDR2 YYEEEE. Between the trimmed V and J ends, which lost 0 bases and 5 bases, there was a span of 12 bases.

The chain joins TRBV21-1 to TRBJ2-7; the D segment call TRBD2 is taken from the table without a DNA check. TRBV21-1 is flagged as a pseudogene. CDR3 length: 13 amino acids. In nucleotides, the CDR3 is TGTGCCAGCATTATACAGCGGGATTACGAGCAGTACTTC. Translating it yields CASIIQRDYEQYF.